These T cell receptor beta chains were read from a single sample in a study of cytomegalovirus exposure and HLA in healthy donors. TCRdb's copy holds only in-frame clones and misses some; the assay was immunoSEQ multiplex PCR. The sample includes about 130,000 clones, approximately 90% of them seen just once. The sequencing input was PBMCs. The receptors come from a woman aged 30 to 39 in good health and CMV-seropositive. Both conserved end residues are part of each CDR3. D genes are given only for firm matches. The size of a clone is reported for some rows only, either as once, few or many, or as a class for expanded clones.

NA TRBJ2-2 TRBV19 NA TGTGCCAGTAGTCCACTGCCGATGGCAGGCACCGGGGAGCTGTTTTTT CASSPLPMAGTGELFF
TRBD1 TRBJ2-7 TRBV5-1 once TGCGCCAGCAGACGGACCGGGACAGACTACGAGCAGTACTTC CASRRTGTDYEQYF
TRBD1 TRBJ2-4 TRBV28 NA TGTGCCAGCAGAATACAGGGGGCGCGAGCCAAAAACATTCAGTACTTC CASRIQGARAKNIQYF
TRBD1 TRBJ1-1 TRBV28 NA TGTGCCAGCAGCCAACGGACAGGGTGGACTGAAGCTTTCTTT CASSQRTGWTEAFF
TRBD1 TRBJ1-3 TRBV9 NA TGTGCCAGCAGCCCCTCACTGACAGGGACCTTCTCTGGAAACACCATATATTTT CASSPSLTGTFSGNTIYF
TRBD1 TRBJ2-7 TRBV6-5 NA TGTGCCAGCAGTTACGTAAGACAGGGTTACTACGAGCAGTACTTC CASSYVRQGYYEQYF
TRBD1 TRBJ1-4 TRBV2 once TGTGCCGGAGGAGGACAGGGACGGACCGAAAAACTGTTTTTT CAGGGQGRTEKLFF
TRBD1 TRBJ2-7 TRBV11-2 NA TGTGCCAGCAGCTGGACAGGGGCGGGCTCCTACGAGCAGTACTTC CASSWTGAGSYEQYF
NA TRBJ1-5 TRBV6-5 NA TGTGCCAGCAGTTCCGGGAATCAGCCCCAGCATTTT CASSSGNQPQHF
NA TRBJ2-7 TRBV13 NA TGTGCCAGCAGCCAAGGGAGCTTTTCCTACGAGCAGTACTTC CASSQGSFSYEQYF
TRBD1 TRBJ1-3 TRBV2 NA TGTGCCAGCAGGGACAGGGCTGGAAACACCATATATTTT CASRDRAGNTIYF
NA TRBJ1-2 TRBV7-2 NA TGTGCCAGCAGCTTAGGCCCGGGTCCGGGCTATGGCTACACCTTC CASSLGPGPGYGYTF
TRBD2 TRBJ2-2 TRBV28 NA TGTGCCAGCAGTACCAGGACTAGCGGGAGGGGAACCGGGGAGCTGTTTTTT CASSTRTSGRGTGELFF
TRBD2 TRBJ2-7 TRBV19 NA TGTGCCAGTAGTATTGTGAGCGGGGGTTCCTACGAGCAGTACTTC CASSIVSGGSYEQYF
TRBD1 TRBJ1-6 TRBV4-2 many TGTGCCAGCAGCCAAGGAACAGGGGATAATTCACCCCTCCACTTT CASSQGTGDNSPLHF
TRBD2 TRBJ2-7 TRBV4-1 once TGCGCCAGCAGCCAAAGCCCCGGGACTAGCGGCCACGTCGAGCAGTACTTC CASSQSPGTSGHVEQYF
NA TRBJ2-1 TRBV6-6 few TGTGCCAGCAGTTACGGCCGGGACAATGAGCAGTTCTTC CASSYGRDNEQFF
TRBD2 TRBJ2-1 TRBV4-2 few TGTGCCAGCAGCCGATCGGGACTAGCGGGAGAGGAGCAGTTCTTC CASSRSGLAGEEQFF
NA TRBJ2-7 TRBV6-5 NA TGTGCCTCCTGGCAGGCCTACGAGCAGTACTTC CASWQAYEQYF
NA TRBJ2-3 TRBV5-6 NA TGTGCCAGCAGCTCCGTTACAGGGACAGATACGCAGTATTTT CASSSVTGTDTQYF
NA TRBJ2-5 TRBV4-1 NA TGCGCCAGCAGCCAAGATCGGGGAGACGAGACCCAGTACTTC CASSQDRGDETQYF
TRBD1 TRBJ2-1 TRBV28 NA TGTGCCAGCAGTTGGAGACCGGGACAGCAGGGTGAGCAGTTCTTC CASSWRPGQQGEQFF
TRBD2 TRBJ2-3 TRBV4-2 NA TGTGCCAGCAGCCAACCGCCGGGGGCAGCGGGGGGCATCACAGATACGCAGTATTTT CASSQPPGAAGGITDTQYF
NA TRBJ1-1 TRBV27 NA TGTGCCAGCAGTTTTTCCAGGAGGAGTGAAGCTTTCTTT CASSFSRRSEAFF
NA TRBJ1-5 TRBV28 NA TGTGCCAGTCACAGGGATAGCAATCAGCCCCAGCATTTT CASHRDSNQPQHF
TRBD1 TRBJ1-2 TRBV5-6 NA TGTGCCAGCAGATATTGGGACAGGCGGTTCGCAGGCTACACCTTC CASRYWDRRFAGYTF
TRBD1 TRBJ1-2 TRBV5-6 NA TGTGCCAGCAGCCGGACAGGGGGTGGCTATGGCTACACCTTC CASSRTGGGYGYTF
NA TRBJ1-2 TRBV2 NA TGTGCCAGCAGCGCCTCCGAGACGGACAGCGCAACCTATGGCTACACCTTC CASSASETDSATYGYTF
TRBD1 TRBJ1-1 TRBV5-1 NA TGCGCCAGCAGCTTGGACAGGGGGACAGCTTTCTTT CASSLDRGTAFF
TRBD2 TRBJ2-2 TRBV6-5 NA TGTGCCAGCAGTTACGAAGGACTAGCTGGCACCGGGGAGCTGTTTTTT CASSYEGLAGTGELFF
NA TRBJ2-1 TRBV2 NA TGTGCCAGCAGTGGGAGAGACAATGAGCAGTTCTTC CASSGRDNEQFF
TRBD2 TRBJ2-5 TRBV28 NA TGTGCCAGCAGCTCCGGACTAGCGGGACTCATGGGGGAGACCCAGTACTTC CASSSGLAGLMGETQYF
NA TRBJ2-5 TRBV4-2 NA TGTGCCAGCAGCTCCAAGATAAGCGGTACCGGGACCCAGTACTTC CASSSKISGTGTQYF
NA TRBJ2-1 TRBV27 NA TGTGCCAGCAGTTCTTCTAGCTACAATGAGCAGTTCTTC CASSSSSYNEQFF
NA TRBJ2-3 TRBV6-1 NA TGTGCCAGCAGTGACCCCGCTGGAGCTCCTAGCACAGATACGCAGTATTTT CASSDPAGAPSTDTQYF
TRBD1 TRBJ2-1 TRBV5-1 NA TGCGCCAGCAGCTTTGGCGACAGGGGGATCTCTAATGAGCAGTTCTTC CASSFGDRGISNEQFF
NA TRBJ1-1 TRBV10-1 few TGCGCCAGCACAGAGGATGACGAGAATGAAGCTTTCTTT CASTEDDENEAFF
NA TRBJ1-3 TRBV7-2 NA TGTGCCAGCAGCTTAAAGCCCCGAGGGTCGAGCTCTGGAAACACCATATATTTT CASSLKPRGSSSGNTIYF
TRBD1 TRBJ2-5 TRBV2 NA TGTGCCAGCAGCGGACAGGGAAGAGGAGAGACCCAGTACTTC CASSGQGRGETQYF
TRBD1 TRBJ1-2 TRBV9 once TGTGCCAGCAGCTGGATATCCGGGACCTCAGGGGGTGGCTACACCTTC CASSWISGTSGGGYTF
TRBD1 TRBJ1-5 TRBV28 NA TGTGCCAGCAGTTATCGGACAGGGAATCAGCCCCAGCATTTT CASSYRTGNQPQHF
TRBD2 TRBJ2-3 TRBV29-1 NA TGCAGCGTGCCCGGGACTAGTAGAGTCACAGATACGCAGTATTTT CSVPGTSRVTDTQYF
TRBD1 TRBJ1-2 TRBV20-1 NA TGCAGCAATACAGGGGGCTTTGGCTACACCTTC CSNTGGFGYTF
TRBD2 TRBJ2-7 TRBV28 NA TGTGCCAGCCTCTCAGGGACTACCCCCTACGAGCAGTACTTC CASLSGTTPYEQYF
NA TRBJ2-7 TRBV5-6 few TGTGCCAGCAGCTTTCATCAGGGGGACTTTAACCCCTACGAGCAGTACTTC CASSFHQGDFNPYEQYF
TRBD1 TRBJ2-7 TRBV5-1 NA TGCGCCAGCAGCCTACAGGGGGGTAGGACCTACGAGCAGTACTTC CASSLQGGRTYEQYF
TRBD1 TRBJ2-1 TRBV5-1 NA TGCGCCAGCAGGACCGGGACAGGGACTCAGTCGGAGCAGTTCTTC CASRTGTGTQSEQFF
TRBD2 TRBJ2-1 TRBV28 few TGTGCCAGCACTATGGTGGGGGGGGTCTACAATGAGCAGTTCTTC CASTMVGGVYNEQFF
TRBD1 TRBJ2-7 TRBV29-1 NA TGCAGCGCGGGACAGGTCCACGAGCAGTACTTC CSAGQVHEQYF
TRBD2 TRBJ2-7 TRBV27 NA TGTGCCAGCAGTTTGTCTAGCGGGAGGGTTGGCGGACGGGAGCAGTACTTC CASSLSSGRVGGREQYF
NA TRBJ2-1 TRBV27 NA TGTGCCAGCAGTTCAACAGCCTTTTCCTACAATGAGCAGTTCTTC CASSSTAFSYNEQFF
TRBD2 TRBJ2-7 TRBV7-2 NA TGTGCCAGCAGCTTACAGCGGGGCACCTACGAGCAGTACTTC CASSLQRGTYEQYF